These 16 T cell receptor beta chains were sequenced from one sample in a study of T-cell reconstitution after alpha-beta-depleted transplantation in children. Using unique molecular identifiers, the investigators prepared the TCRbeta library. One entry per CDR3 protein results from TCRdb running MiXCR on the PCR reads. The repertoire holds about a million distinct CDR3 sequences, about 29% seen once, with roughly 31% in the top ten. The sample in question was PBMCs, mostly from graft donor cells, obtained 360 days after TCRalphabeta/CD19-depleted stem cell transplant. Receptor source: a boy under two years old who had a stem cell transplant for SCID, so the T cells may come from the graft donor.

There are a few counts of this clonotype. V gene TRBV12-3 or TRBV12-4 combines with J gene TRBJ2-6; the D gene is possibly TRBD1 (5 bases). The CDR3 has 19 residues. Trimming stripped 2 bases from V and 0 bases from J, with 17 bases between. The CDR3 coding sequence is TGTGCCAGCAGTTTACGGCTTGGCCTTCAGGGCTCTGGGGCCAACGTCCTGACTTTC. This codes for CASSLRLGLQGSGANVLTF.

The CDR3 region is CASSRGTFIQGAGELFF. In nucleotides, the CDR3 is TGTGCCAGCAGCCGCGGGACATTCATCCAGGGCGCCGGGGAGCTGTTTTTT. The chain recombines TRBV6-1 with TRBJ2-2, with D perhaps being TRBD1 or TRBD2 (6 bases each). The CDR3 loop spans 17 amino acids. Germline V CDR1 and CDR2: MNHNS, SASEGT. Trimming removed 6 bases at V and 6 bases at J, with 23 bases between.

V gene TRBV12-3 or TRBV12-4 combines with J gene TRBJ2-2, with 9 positions matching TRBD1. With 3 bases clipped from V and 7 bases from J, the junction kept 9 bases outside the gene matches. The CDR3 totals 16 residues. The CDR3 nucleotides read TGTGCCAGCAGTTTGGCGGGACAGGGATTAGGCGGGGAGCTGTTTTTT. The encoded protein is CASSLAGQGLGGELFF.

This clonotype came up a few times. CDR3 region: CSAPQRPNYGYTF. The DNA of the CDR3 is TGCAGTGCCCCGCAGCGCCCTAACTATGGCTACACCTTC. V is TRBV20-1 and J is TRBJ1-2, with unresolved D. This CDR3 comprises 13 residues. V lost 6 bases to trimming and J lost 0 bases, with 11 bases between them. Germline V gene lookup returns CDR1 DFQATT and CDR2 SNEGSKA (reference sequence).

The CDR3 nucleotides read TGTGCCAGCAGTTCGTTACCGGGACAGGGGAAAGGTAGCTCCTACAATGAGCAGTTCTTC. Translating it yields CASSSLPGQGKGSSYNEQFF. V gene TRBV28 combines with J gene TRBJ2-1; 10 bases are a match to TRBD1. This CDR3 has 20 residues. Trimming removed 4 bases from V and 0 bases from J; junction bases left unmatched: 15. The germline V gene has CDR1 MDHEN and CDR2 SYDVKM.

This clonotype was observed a handful of times. This rearrangement joins TRBV12-3 or TRBV12-4 to TRBJ1-1, with D possibly TRBD1 on 6 matching bases. Deletions cut 2 bases from V and 0 bases from J, with 10 bases between. The CDR3 sequence is 15 residues long. The chain's CDR3 is CASSLNRGLNTEAFF. The CDR3 nucleotides read TGTGCCAGCAGTTTAAACCGGGGGCTGAACACTGAAGCTTTCTTT.

In this sample, this clonotype turned up a few times. The chain employs TRBV4-1 and TRBJ2-5; D unresolved. Germline V gene data show CDR1 as MGHRA and CDR2 as YSYEKL. V gave up 0 bases and J gave up 2 bases, with 10 bases separating them. The CDR3 consists of 15 residues. CDR3 DNA: TGCGCCAGCAGCCAAGATCAGCTAGGACAAGAGACCCAGTACTTC. Its translation is CASSQDQLGQETQYF.

To note about this clonotype: A much bigger clone sits one base away, suggesting this may be a read error. The genes are TRBV7-2 and TRBJ2-3; tentatively, D is TRBD2 (6 bases). Germline loops: CDR1 SGHTA, CDR2 FQGNSA. This CDR3 has 15 amino acids. Trimming took 1 base from V and 1 from J, leaving 9 bases between them. DNA of the CDR3: TGTGCCAGCAGCTTAGTATGGGGGGGCACAGATACGCAGTATTTT. Its translation is CASSLVWGGTDTQYF. Full variable domain (outside the CDR3, taken from reference TRBV7-2 and TRBJ2-3): GAGVSQSPSNKVTEKGKDVELRCDPISGHTALYWYRQSLGQGLEFLIYFQGNSAPDKSGLPSDRFSAERTGGSVSTLTIQRTQQEDSAVYLCASSLVWGGTDTQYFGPGTRLTVL.

CDR3 region: CASSNQPYGYTF. The DNA for the CDR3 is TGTGCCAGCAGCAATCAGCCGTATGGCTACACCTTC. The chain recombines TRBV5-6 with TRBJ1-2; D remains ambiguous. Germline CDR1 and CDR2: SGHDT and YYEEEE. The CDR3 is 12 amino acids. The germline V and J ends were trimmed by 4 bases and 5 bases, with 9 bases remaining between them.

The chain has TRBV27 and TRBJ1-6; TRBD1 might be the D (6 bases). The germline gives CDR1 MNHEY, CDR2 SMNVEV (reference sequence). The CDR3 extends over 13 amino acids. CDR3 sequence reads: CVSGGGIDSPLHF. CDR3 sequence (DNA): TGTGTCTCGGGAGGGGGTATAGATTCACCCCTCCACTTT.

This clonotype was seen a few times. This chain uses TRBV20-1 with TRBJ2-1; maybe TRBD1 (5 bases). This CDR3 is 10 amino acids long. The germline CDR1 and CDR2 sequences are DFQATT and SNEGSKA (reference sequence). The germline V and J ends were trimmed by 4 bases and 8 bases, with 6 bases remaining between them. DNA for the CDR3: TGCAGTGCTACAGGGCATGAGCAGTTCTTC. This encodes CSATGHEQFF.

J is TRBJ2-2 and V is TRBV2, with a weak D call TRBD1 (5 bases). Looked up from germline, CDR1 is SNHLY and CDR2 is FYNNEI. V lost 6 bases to trimming and J lost 3 bases, with 11 bases between them. This CDR3 is 14 amino acids long. The CDR3 DNA follows: TGTGCCAGCAGGCCGACCAGGGACACCGGGGAGCTGTTTTTT. It is translated as CASRPTRDTGELFF.

This clonotype has a count of ten or more. This chain connects TRBV7-2 to TRBJ2-3, with a possible D match to TRBD2 (5 bases). The germline CDR1 and CDR2 sequences are SGHTA and FQGNSA. V was shortened by 0 bases and J by 2 bases, with 12 bases between the two germline ends. CDR3 length equals 16 residues. The CDR3 DNA sequence: TGTGCCAGCAGCTTAGCGCGGGTCATTACCACAGATACGCAGTATTTT. Its translation: CASSLARVITTDTQYF.

This clonotype has a handful of counts. V and J are TRBV5-1 and TRBJ2-7; 7 bases align to TRBD1. CDR1 SGHRS and CDR2 YFSETQ come from the germline V gene. CDR3 size: 14 residues. V shed 3 bases and J 1 base; nucleotides not matched to a gene: 4. This CDR3 reads CASSSTGASYEQYF. CDR3 DNA: TGCGCCAGCAGCTCTACAGGGGCGTCCTACGAGCAGTACTTC.

J is TRBJ2-7 and V is TRBV4-1; D is possibly TRBD1 (6 bases). Germline CDR1 reads MGHRA; CDR2 reads YSYEKL. The CDR3 length is 15 residues. Trimming shortened V by 1 base and J by 3 bases, and 13 bases separated the two germline ends. Written as DNA, the CDR3 is TGCGCCAGCAGCCAAGCCCGGACAGATCTCTACGAGCAGTACTTC. The encoded protein is CASSQARTDLYEQYF.

The gene calls are TRBV12-3 or TRBV12-4 and TRBJ2-5, with D unclear. The CDR3 sequence is 15 residues long. V lost 4 bases to trimming and J lost 5 bases, with 17 bases between them. The CDR3 spells CASSSVRQYTETQYF. The CDR3 bases are TGTGCCAGCAGTTCTGTCAGGCAGTACACTGAGACCCAGTACTTC.